The sequence of this TCR beta chain was determined in a study of patients and donors after allogeneic stem cell transplantation. This clonotype came up a few times. TCRdb ran MiXCR on the RT-PCR reads and lists one entry per CDR3 protein. Of some 880,000 distinct CDR3 sequences detected, more than 15% appear once; the ten largest clones hold under 6.5%. With 1 base clipped from V and 8 bases from J, the junction kept 9 bases outside the gene matches. Per the germline V gene, CDR1 is MNHEY and CDR2 is SMNVEV (reference sequence). The CDR3 covers 15 residues. The chain links TRBV27 to TRBJ1-2, with 8 bases matching TRBD1. The clonotype comes from a human donor who was either an allogeneic HSCT recipient or a stem cell or donor lymphocyte infusion donor (not recorded which). It is not recorded whose cells these are; they may come from a transplant donor. Sequencing input: blood, either unsorted or a sorted T cell fraction (not recorded which). The CDR3 sequence is CASSLFPGQGNGYTF. In nucleotides, the CDR3 is TGTGCCAGCAGTTTATTCCCCGGACAGGGTAACGGCTACACCTTC.